One and the same sample provided the 18 T cell receptor beta chains below, sequenced in a study of blood T cell repertoires in COVID-19. The repertoire was sequenced with immunoSEQ multiplex PCR; TCRdb's copy has only in-frame clones and lacks some. The sample consists of some 97,000 clones, roughly 92% of them appearing once. Sequences were obtained from peripheral blood. All receptors come from a man in his forties or fifties with active COVID-19.

The J gene is TRBJ2-7, the V gene TRBV7-9; D is possibly TRBD1 or TRBD2 (5 bases each). CDR1 SEHNR and CDR2 FQNEAQ come from the germline V gene (reference sequence). This CDR3 comprises 13 residues. The CDR3: CASSLAQGNEQYV. The CDR3 region has the DNA TGTGCCAGCAGCCTAGCTCAGGGCAACGAGCAGTACGTC.

V and J are TRBV5-3 and TRBJ2-1; 7 bases match TRBD1. TRBV5-3 is an ORF, and what it does is uncertain. CDR3 length: 15 amino acids. With 4 bases clipped from V and 5 bases from J, the junction kept 9 bases outside the gene matches. CDR3 region: CARSPVRDSHNEQFF. The CDR3 region has the DNA TGTGCCAGAAGCCCGGTCCGGGACAGCCACAATGAGCAGTTCTTC.

In nucleotides, the CDR3 is TGTGCCATCAGTGTGGCACAATCCTACGAGCAGTACTTC. Encoded protein: CAISVAQSYEQYF. The V and J genes are TRBV10-3 and TRBJ2-7, with D unclear. This CDR3 comprises 13 residues. CDR1 and CDR2 from the germline V gene are ENHRY and SYGVKD. The V and J ends lost 4 bases and 1 base respectively, with 8 bases between them.

The V gene is TRBV5-6, the J gene TRBJ2-3, with TRBD2 as a possible D gene (5 bases). V was pared by 2 bases and J by 0 bases, with 13 bases between. This CDR3 region has 16 residues. Looked up from germline, CDR1 is SGHDT and CDR2 is YYEEEE. CDR3 nucleotide sequence: TGTGCCAGCAGCTTTGGTCTCCGGGGAAGCACAGATACGCAGTATTTT. It yields the protein CASSFGLRGSTDTQYF. The full variable domain, completed using reference TRBV5-6 and TRBJ2-3, is DAGVTQSPTHLIKTRGQQVTLRCSPKSGHDTVSWYQQALGQGPQFIFQYYEEEERQRGNFPDRFSGHQFPNYSSELNVNALLLGDSALYLCASSFGLRGSTDTQYFGPGTRLTVL.

The chain links TRBV19 to TRBJ1-2; D possibly corresponds to TRBD1 (5 bases). The CDR3 loop spans 17 amino acids. Trimming took off 5 bases at V and 6 bases at J, with 25 bases between the two ends. Germline CDR1 reads LNHDA; CDR2 reads SQIVND (reference sequence). The CDR3 coding sequence is TGTGCCAGTAGTCTAGGTCCCGGTTCGGGACTCTCTAATGGCTACACCTTC. This translates into CASSLGPGSGLSNGYTF.

This clone was detected only once. The J gene is TRBJ2-1, the V gene TRBV13; TRBD2 aligns across 9 bases. The CDR3 sequence is 16 residues long. CDR1 and CDR2 (germline): PRHDT, FYEKMQ (reference sequence). J gave up 10 bases and V 3 bases, and 13 bases lay outside the gene matches. The CDR3 DNA reads as TGTGCCAGCAGCTTTCTCGGACTAGCGCGCCTTCAGGAGCAGTTCTTC. It is translated as CASSFLGLARLQEQFF.

This rearrangement joins TRBV4-1 to TRBJ2-5; tentatively, D is TRBD1 (6 bases). The V end lost 0 bases, the J end lost 4 bases, and 15 bases lay between the germline ends. The CDR3 is made up of 16 amino acids. CDR1 and CDR2 (germline): MGHRA, YSYEKL. The CDR3 DNA reads as TGCGCCAGCAGCCAAGATAGGAGTAGCAGGGGAGAGACCCAGTACTTC. Protein product: CASSQDRSSRGETQYF.

This chain uses TRBV19 with TRBJ1-6; TRBD1 matches 9 bases. J lost 7 bases, V lost 6 bases, and 7 bases had no gene match. Per the germline V gene, CDR1 is LNHDA and CDR2 is SQIVND (reference sequence). The CDR3 is 15 amino acids. CDR3 sequence (DNA): TGTGCCAGTAGGGGGGCGGGACAGGGAAATTCACCCCTCCACTTT. This translates into CASRGAGQGNSPLHF.

This rearrangement joins TRBV7-2 to TRBJ1-6; no firm D call. CDR1 is SGHTA, CDR2 FQGNSA, per germline. V was pared by 0 bases and J by 0 bases, with 15 bases between. The CDR3 loop spans 19 amino acids. CDR3 in amino acids: CASSLALGRRSSYNSPLHF. Here the CDR3 DNA reads TGTGCCAGCAGCTTAGCGCTGGGTAGGAGGAGCTCCTATAATTCACCCCTCCACTTT.

The V and J genes are TRBV5-4 and TRBJ2-3; TRBD2 matches at 8 bases. CDR1 and CDR2 (germline): SGHNT, YYREEE (reference sequence). This CDR3 region has 15 residues. V trimming: 3 bases; J trimming: 2 bases; junction bases outside the gene matches: 5. The CDR3 region is CASSSRGGDTDTQYF. The CDR3 DNA sequence: TGTGCCAGCAGCTCCCGGGGGGGAGACACAGATACGCAGTATTTT.

The rearrangement links TRBV18 to TRBJ1-1; 10 bases are shared with TRBD1. The J segment lost 1 base and the V segment lost 6 bases, leaving 2 bases of the junction unmatched. Germline V gives CDR1 KGHSH, CDR2 LQKENI. This CDR3 has 14 residues. CDR3 DNA: TGTGCCAGCTCTAGGGACAGGGGGAACACTGAAGCTTTCTTT. Encoded protein: CASSRDRGNTEAFF.

The gene calls are TRBV3-1 (or the pseudogene TRBV3-2) and TRBJ2-1; unclear D gene. With 1 base removed from V and 15 bases from J, the gap between germline ends came to 10 bases. The CDR3 totals 11 residues. Per germline, CDR1 LGHDT and CDR2 YNNKEL (reference sequence). CDR3 in amino acids: CASSQALALFF. CDR3 sequence (DNA): TGTGCCAGCAGCCAAGCTTTGGCTCTGTTCTTC.

V is TRBV5-1 and J is TRBJ2-7; a weak D match, TRBD1 (6 bases). The ends were cut back, 10 bases at V and 5 bases at J, with 10 bases in the middle. The CDR3 sequence is 10 residues long. CDR1 and CDR2 (germline): SGHRS, YFSETQ. In DNA form, the CDR3 reads TGCGCCTCGGACAGCCACGAGCAGTACTTC. It codes for CASDSHEQYF.

The chain joins TRBV7-9 to TRBJ1-2; 10 bases are a match to TRBD1. Germline-derived CDR1 and CDR2 are SEHNR and FQNEAQ (reference sequence). The CDR3 has 15 residues. The V and J ends lost 4 bases and 8 bases, in that order; junction bases with no gene match: 10. CDR3 sequence reads: CASSSPSGQGGGYTF. The CDR3 nucleotides read TGTGCCAGCAGCTCCCCGAGTGGACAGGGGGGAGGCTACACCTTC.

J is TRBJ2-7 and V is TRBV12-3 or TRBV12-4; 7 nucleotides align to TRBD1. V lost 5 bases and J lost 2; bases outside the gene matches: 3. CDR3 length: 13 residues. The CDR3 loop is CASSPGQAYEQYF. The CDR3 DNA reads TGTGCCAGCAGTCCAGGACAGGCCTACGAGCAGTACTTC.

The chain couples TRBV5-6 to TRBJ2-7; unclear D gene. Germline V gives CDR1 SGHDT, CDR2 YYEEEE. This CDR3 comprises 13 residues. V shed 1 base and J shed 1 base, with 6 bases lying between them. Here the CDR3 DNA reads TGTGCCAGCAGCTTGATCAGTTCCTACGAGCAGTACTTC. Residues: CASSLISSYEQYF.

This clone occurred once. The J gene is TRBJ2-7, the V gene TRBV7-9; 10 bases are shared with TRBD2. The V gene's germline CDR1 is SEHNR and CDR2 FQNEAQ (reference sequence). This CDR3 spans 16 amino acids. The J segment lost 2 bases and the V segment lost 0 bases, leaving 4 bases of the junction unmatched. CDR3 protein: CASSLALSGGAYEQYF. CDR3 nucleotide sequence: TGTGCCAGCAGCTTAGCGCTGAGCGGGGGGGCCTACGAGCAGTACTTC.

V and J are TRBV7-9 and TRBJ2-3, with 10 bases lining up with TRBD2. After removal of 4 bases from V and 0 bases from J, the junction contained 7 bases not matched to a gene. Germline V gene sequence: CDR1 SEHNR, CDR2 FQNEAQ (reference sequence). CDR3 size: 17 residues. The CDR3 loop is CASSSKAGGLSTDTQYF. The CDR3 region has the DNA TGTGCCAGCAGCTCCAAAGCGGGGGGGCTTAGCACAGATACGCAGTATTTT.